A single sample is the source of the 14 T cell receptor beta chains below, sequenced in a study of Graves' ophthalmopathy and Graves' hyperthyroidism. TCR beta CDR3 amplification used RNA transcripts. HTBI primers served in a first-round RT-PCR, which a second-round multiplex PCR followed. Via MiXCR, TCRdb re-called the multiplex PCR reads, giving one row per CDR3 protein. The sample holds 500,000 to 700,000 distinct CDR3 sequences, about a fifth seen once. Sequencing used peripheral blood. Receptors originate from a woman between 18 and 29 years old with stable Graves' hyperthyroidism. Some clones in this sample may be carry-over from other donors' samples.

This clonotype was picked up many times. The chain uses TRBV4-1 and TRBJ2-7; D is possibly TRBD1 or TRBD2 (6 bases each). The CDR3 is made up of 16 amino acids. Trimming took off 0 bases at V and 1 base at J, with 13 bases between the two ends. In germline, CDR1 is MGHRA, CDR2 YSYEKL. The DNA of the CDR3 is TGCGCCAGCAGCCAAGATTATCCGGGGGCTTCCTACGAGCAGTACTTC. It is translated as CASSQDYPGASYEQYF.

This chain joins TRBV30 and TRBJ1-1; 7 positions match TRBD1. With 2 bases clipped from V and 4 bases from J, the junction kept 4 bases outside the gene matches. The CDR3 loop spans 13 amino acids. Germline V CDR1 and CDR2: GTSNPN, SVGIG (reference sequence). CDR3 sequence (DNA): TGTGCCTGGAGTCAGGGGGTTCCCACTGAAGCTTTCTTT. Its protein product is CAWSQGVPTEAFF.

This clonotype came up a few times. This CDR3 reads CSAPRDTPEAFF. The DNA for the CDR3 is TGCAGTGCTCCAAGGGACACACCCGAAGCTTTCTTT. The genes are TRBV20-1 and TRBJ1-1, with D perhaps matching TRBD1 (6 bases). The CDR3 has 12 amino acids. CDR1 DFQATT and CDR2 SNEGSKA come from the germline V gene (reference sequence). Deletions cut 5 bases from V and 8 bases from J, with 15 bases between.

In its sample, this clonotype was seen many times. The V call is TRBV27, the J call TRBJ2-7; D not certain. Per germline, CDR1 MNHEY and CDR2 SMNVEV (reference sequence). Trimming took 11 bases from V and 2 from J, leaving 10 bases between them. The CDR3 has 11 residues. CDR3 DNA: TGTGCCGCCTCGATAGCCTACGAGCAGTACTTC. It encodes CAASIAYEQYF.

CDR3 nucleotides: TGTGCCAGCAGTTACTTTCTAGCCTACGAGCAGTACTTC. Its translation is CASSYFLAYEQYF. The gene calls are TRBV6-2 or TRBV6-3 and TRBJ2-7; no firm D call. The CDR3 runs 13 residues. Germline CDR1 reads MNHEY; CDR2 reads SVGEGT. Trimming took off 1 base at V and 2 bases at J, with 6 bases between the two ends.

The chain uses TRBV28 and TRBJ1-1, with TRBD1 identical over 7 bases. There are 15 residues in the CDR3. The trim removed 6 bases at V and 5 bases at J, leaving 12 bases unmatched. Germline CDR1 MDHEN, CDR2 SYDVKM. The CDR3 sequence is CASRRPTGFFTEAFF. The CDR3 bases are TGTGCCAGCAGACGACCGACAGGGTTTTTTACTGAAGCTTTCTTT. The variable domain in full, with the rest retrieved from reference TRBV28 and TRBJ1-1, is DVKVTQSSRYLVKRTGEKVFLECVQDMDHENMFWYRQDPGLGLRLIYFSYDVKMKEKGDIPEGYSVSREKKERFSLILESASTNQTSMYLCASRRPTGFFTEAFFGQGTRLTVV.

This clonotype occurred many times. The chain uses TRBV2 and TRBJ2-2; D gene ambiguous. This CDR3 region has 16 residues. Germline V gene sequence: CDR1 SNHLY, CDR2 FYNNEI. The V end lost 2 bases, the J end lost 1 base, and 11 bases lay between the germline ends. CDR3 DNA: TGTGCCAGCAGTGAACGGCAGCTAGGGAACACCGGGGAGCTGTTTTTT. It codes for CASSERQLGNTGELFF.

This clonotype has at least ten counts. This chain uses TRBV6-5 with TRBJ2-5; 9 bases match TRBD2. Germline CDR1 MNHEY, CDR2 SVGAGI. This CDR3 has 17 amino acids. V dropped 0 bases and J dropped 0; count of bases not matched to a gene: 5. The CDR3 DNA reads TGTGCCAGCAGTTACTCGAAGCGGGGGGACTACCAAGAGACCCAGTACTTC. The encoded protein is CASSYSKRGDYQETQYF.

The CDR3 nucleotides read TGTGCCAGTAGTCCTCTGGGACAGGGGGCGCGAATGGGCAATCAGCCCCAGCATTTT. This gives the protein CASSPLGQGARMGNQPQHF. The chain couples TRBV19 to TRBJ1-5; 12 bases match TRBD1. Germline CDR1 LNHDA, CDR2 SQIVND (reference sequence). The CDR3 runs to 19 residues. V shed 5 bases and J 2 bases; nucleotides not matched to a gene: 13.

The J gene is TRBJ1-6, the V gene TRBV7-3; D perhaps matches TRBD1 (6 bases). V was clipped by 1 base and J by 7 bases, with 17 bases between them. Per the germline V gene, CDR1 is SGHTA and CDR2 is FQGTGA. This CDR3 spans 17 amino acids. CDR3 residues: CASSLRGGAGLNSPLHF. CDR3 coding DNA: TGTGCCAGCAGCTTAAGGGGGGGCGCGGGACTCAATTCACCCCTCCACTTT.

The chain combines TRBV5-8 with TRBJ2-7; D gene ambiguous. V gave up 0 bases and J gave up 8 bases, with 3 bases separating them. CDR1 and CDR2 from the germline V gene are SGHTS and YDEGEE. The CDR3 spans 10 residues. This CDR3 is CASSLVQQYF. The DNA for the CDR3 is TGTGCCAGCAGCTTGGTACAGCAGTACTTC.

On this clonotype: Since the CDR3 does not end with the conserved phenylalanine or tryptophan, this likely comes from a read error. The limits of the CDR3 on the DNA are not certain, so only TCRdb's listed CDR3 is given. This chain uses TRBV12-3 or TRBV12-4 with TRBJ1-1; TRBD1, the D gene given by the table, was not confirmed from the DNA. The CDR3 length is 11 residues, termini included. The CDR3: CASSFRGEACV.

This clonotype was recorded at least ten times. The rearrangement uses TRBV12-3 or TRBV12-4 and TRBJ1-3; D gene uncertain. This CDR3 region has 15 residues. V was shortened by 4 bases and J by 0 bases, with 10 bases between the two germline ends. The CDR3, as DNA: TGTGCCAGCAGTTCCTTACTACGCTCTGGAAACACCATATATTTT. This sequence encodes CASSSLLRSGNTIYF.

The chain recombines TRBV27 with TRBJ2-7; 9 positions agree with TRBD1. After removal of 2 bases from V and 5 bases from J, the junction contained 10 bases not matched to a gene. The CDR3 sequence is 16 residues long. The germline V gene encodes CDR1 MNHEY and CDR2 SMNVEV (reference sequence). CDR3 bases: TGTGCCAGCAGTTTAAAAAGGGGACAGGGTGTGCACGAGCAGTACTTC. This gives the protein CASSLKRGQGVHEQYF.